The clone carrying this TCR beta chain has more than one count but fewer than ten. As yet, its antigen is unknown. It was autoimmune disease history or systemic immunosuppression that excluded patients. This sample was taken from a study of OX40 agonist ivuxolimab in advanced cancers. Study-level information: Males comprised about 84% of the group, whose mean age was about 62 years (range roughly 23 to 80). Whole-study results and caveats: Antigen specificity remained undetermined for the expanded peripheral T cells.

Repertoires were generated with immunoSEQ multiplex PCR, while TCRdb's copy carries only in-frame clones and drops some. Among 68,000 or so clones listed, roughly 88% were seen once. Sequencing was performed on CD4+ or CD8+ T cells sorted from blood, taken in a trial of the OX40 agonist ivuxolimab. The TCR sequence derives from an adult with an advanced solid tumor such as melanoma, head and neck, liver or kidney cancer.

The CDR3 bases are TGTGCCACTACCGACGGGGATAACTATGGCTACACCTTC. Its translation: CATTDGDNYGYTF. The rearrangement links TRBV28 to TRBJ1-2; D gene uncertain. The CDR3 spans 13 residues. Germline V gene data show CDR1 as MDHEN and CDR2 as SYDVKM. V gave up 10 bases and J gave up 1 base, with 13 bases separating them.